This record covers a single TCR beta chain. This clone was seen just once. No cognate antigen has been identified for it. Base quality data are lacking; no much larger clone is found one base away. Via the germline V gene, CDR1 is MNHEY and CDR2 SVGEGT. The CDR3 holds 13 amino acids from the cysteine to the phenylalanine. Only the CDR3 part of the read is kept: 39 bases, read in frame from the first base. V is shortened by 3 bases, J by 9 bases, and the region joining them spans 9 bases. Each collaborating institution followed its own protocols to collect whole blood in K2EDTA tubes. Collaborator samples were shipped for TCRbeta analysis as frozen whole blood, isolated PBMCs, or DNA extracted from either sample type. TCRbeta CDR3 regions were amplified from genomic DNA by means of the immunoSEQ Assay, a bias-controlled multiplex PCR. Per the authors' processing: The number of nucleated cells in each sample was estimated by amplification of reference gene primers within the assay. To quantify the absolute abundance of each unique TCRbeta CDR3 rearrangement, sequence reads were collapsed and filtered. For each sample, productive Simpson clonality was calculated as the square root of Simpson's diversity index across productive rearrangements. TCRdb retrieved this table from immuneACCESS and kept in-frame rearrangements only. Not all clones are present; in checked studies, unresolved V genes account for under half, and no reason is known for the remainder. V and J calls and clone size are as listed in that table; D and trimming were resolved from the DNA. Recorded for this sample are about 230,000 clones; approximately 82% of them occurred a single time. The biggest ten clones account for 2% to 3% of the sample.

These data originate in a study of blood T cell repertoires in COVID-19 (dated by TCRdb to between 2020 and 2021). Some background on the complete study: Samples from collaborators originated in the United States, Italy and Spain and spanned both the acute and convalescent phases of COVID-19. The repertoires were released in a freely available public database meant as a resource for research on the immune response to SARS-CoV-2. The material from the prospective study consisted of cDNA or gDNA derived from T cells, B-cell-depleted T cells, or PBMCs. Sample metadata almost always included a de-identified subject ID, COVID-19 status, age in years and sex. Samples were obtained from the ongoing ImmuneRACE study (first 160 participants) and from over 1,000 subjects provided by 6 global collaborators. Deeply sampled blood TCRbeta repertoires from subjects exposed to, actively infected with, or recovered from COVID-19 were included in the dataset. Where available, HLA class I and class II types were obtained from metadata supplied by the sample provider rather than from assay-based typing.

General study outcomes and caveats: How much clinical and demographic metadata was included differed by source and by participant, and the metadata was provided uncurated.

The receptor chain draws on TRBV6-2 or TRBV6-3 and TRBJ1-6; tentative D gene TRBD1, with 5 bases matching. This receptor was taken from an older woman with active or convalescent COVID-19. Sequences were obtained from peripheral blood. The nucleotide sequence reads as follows: TGTGCCAGCAGTTATGGACACGGTTCACCCCTCCACTTT. Its product reads: CASSYGHGSPLHF.